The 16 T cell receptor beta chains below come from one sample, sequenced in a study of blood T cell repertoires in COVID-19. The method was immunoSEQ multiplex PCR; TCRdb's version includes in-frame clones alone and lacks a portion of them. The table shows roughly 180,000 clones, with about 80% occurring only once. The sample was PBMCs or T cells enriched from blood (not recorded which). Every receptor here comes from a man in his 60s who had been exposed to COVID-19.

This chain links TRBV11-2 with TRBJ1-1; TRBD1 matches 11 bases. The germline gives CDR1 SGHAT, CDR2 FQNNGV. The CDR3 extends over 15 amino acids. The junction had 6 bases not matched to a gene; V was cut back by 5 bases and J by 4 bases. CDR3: CASSQQGTGGTEAFF. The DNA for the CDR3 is TGTGCCAGCAGCCAACAAGGGACAGGGGGCACTGAAGCTTTCTTT.

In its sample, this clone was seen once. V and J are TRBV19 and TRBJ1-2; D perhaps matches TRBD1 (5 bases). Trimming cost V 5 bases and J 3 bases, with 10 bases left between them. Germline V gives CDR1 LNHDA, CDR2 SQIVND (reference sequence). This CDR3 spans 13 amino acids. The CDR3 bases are TGTGCCAGTAGTGAATCGGGGGACTATGGCTACACCTTC. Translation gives CASSESGDYGYTF.

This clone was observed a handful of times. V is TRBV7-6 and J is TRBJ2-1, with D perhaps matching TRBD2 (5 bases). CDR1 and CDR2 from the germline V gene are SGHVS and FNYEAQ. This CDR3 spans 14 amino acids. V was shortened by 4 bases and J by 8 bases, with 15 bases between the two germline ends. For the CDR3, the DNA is TGTGCCAGCAGCTCCCAATCACTAGGGTATGAGCAGTTCTTC. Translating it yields CASSSQSLGYEQFF.

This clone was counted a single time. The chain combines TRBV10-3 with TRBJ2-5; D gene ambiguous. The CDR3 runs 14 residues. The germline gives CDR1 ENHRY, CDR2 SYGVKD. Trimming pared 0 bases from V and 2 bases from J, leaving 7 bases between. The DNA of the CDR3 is TGTGCCATCAGTGAGTCGGGCCCGCAAGAGACCCAGTACTTC. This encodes CAISESGPQETQYF.

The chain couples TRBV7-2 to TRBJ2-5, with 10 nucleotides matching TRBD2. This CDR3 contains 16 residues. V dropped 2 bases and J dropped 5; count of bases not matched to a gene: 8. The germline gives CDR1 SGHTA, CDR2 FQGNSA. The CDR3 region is CASSLSLAGVGETQYF. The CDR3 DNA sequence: TGTGCCAGCAGCTTAAGCCTAGCGGGAGTGGGTGAGACCCAGTACTTC.

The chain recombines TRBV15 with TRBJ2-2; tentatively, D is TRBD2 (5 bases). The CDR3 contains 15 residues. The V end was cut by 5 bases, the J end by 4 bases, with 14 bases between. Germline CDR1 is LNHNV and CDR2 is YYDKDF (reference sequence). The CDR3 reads CATSSVGARTGELFF. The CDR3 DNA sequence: TGTGCCACCAGCTCCGTGGGAGCGCGCACCGGGGAGCTGTTTTTT.

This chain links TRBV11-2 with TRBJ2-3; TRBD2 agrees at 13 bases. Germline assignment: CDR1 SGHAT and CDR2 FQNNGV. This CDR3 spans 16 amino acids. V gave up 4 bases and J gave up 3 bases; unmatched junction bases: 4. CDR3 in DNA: TGTGCCAGCAGCTCGGGACTAGCGGGAAGGACAGATACGCAGTATTTT. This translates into CASSSGLAGRTDTQYF.

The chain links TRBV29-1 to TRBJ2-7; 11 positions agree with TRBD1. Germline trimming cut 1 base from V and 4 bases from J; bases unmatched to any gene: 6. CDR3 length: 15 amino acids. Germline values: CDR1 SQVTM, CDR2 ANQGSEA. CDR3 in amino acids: CSVEVGTGGAYEQYF. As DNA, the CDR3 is TGCAGCGTTGAAGTGGGGACAGGGGGAGCGTACGAGCAGTACTTC.

CDR3 bases: TGTGCCAGCAGTGAAACGGGTGGTAGCTACGAGCAGTACTTC. It specifies CASSETGGSYEQYF. This sequence joins TRBV6-1 and TRBJ2-7; no clear D gene. This CDR3 spans 14 amino acids. Trimming took 2 bases from V and 3 from J, leaving 11 bases between them. Germline V gene data show CDR1 as MNHNS and CDR2 as SASEGT.

For the CDR3, the DNA is TGTGCCAGCAGCGTAGAGCTAGCGGGATTCCATGAGCAGTTCTTC. This sequence encodes CASSVELAGFHEQFF. This sequence joins TRBV9 and TRBJ2-1; 9 bases fit TRBD2. J was trimmed by 8 bases and V by 0 bases; bases with no gene match: 6. The CDR3 loop spans 15 amino acids. From germline, CDR1 is SGDLS and CDR2 YYNGEE.

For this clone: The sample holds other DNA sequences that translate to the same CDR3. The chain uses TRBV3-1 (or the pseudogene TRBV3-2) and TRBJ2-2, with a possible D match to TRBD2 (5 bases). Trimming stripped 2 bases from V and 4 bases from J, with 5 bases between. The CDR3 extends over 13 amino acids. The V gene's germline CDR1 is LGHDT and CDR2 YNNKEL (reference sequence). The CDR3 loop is CASSQRGTGELFF. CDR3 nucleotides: TGTGCCAGCAGCCAACGGGGCACCGGGGAGCTGTTTTTT.

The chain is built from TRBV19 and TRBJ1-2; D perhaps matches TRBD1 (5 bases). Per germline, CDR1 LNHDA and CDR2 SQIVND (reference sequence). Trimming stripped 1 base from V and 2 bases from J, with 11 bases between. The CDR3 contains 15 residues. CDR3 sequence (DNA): TGTGCCAGTAGTATAGGGCCAGGGAACAACTATGGCTACACCTTC. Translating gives CASSIGPGNNYGYTF.

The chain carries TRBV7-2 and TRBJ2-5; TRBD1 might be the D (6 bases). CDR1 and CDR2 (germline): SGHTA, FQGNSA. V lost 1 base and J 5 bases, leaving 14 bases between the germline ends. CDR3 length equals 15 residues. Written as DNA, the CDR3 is TGTGCCAGCAGCTTAGATCCACATAGGGGGGAGACCCAGTACTTC. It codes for CASSLDPHRGETQYF.

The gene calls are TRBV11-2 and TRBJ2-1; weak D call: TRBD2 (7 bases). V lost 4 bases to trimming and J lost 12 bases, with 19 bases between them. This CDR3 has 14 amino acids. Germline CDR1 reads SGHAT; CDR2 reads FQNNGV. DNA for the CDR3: TGTGCCAGCAGCTCCGGTCGGGGGGCAGAGAGGCAGTTCTTC. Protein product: CASSSGRGAERQFF.

This chain's CDR3 is CASSLDGGIAKNIQYF. For the CDR3, the DNA is TGTGCCAGCAGCTTGGATGGGGGGATAGCCAAAAACATTCAGTACTTC. This chain joins TRBV5-6 and TRBJ2-4; possibly TRBD2 for D (6 bases). V gave up 0 bases and J gave up 0 bases, with 10 bases separating them. This CDR3 has 16 residues. Germline lookup yields CDR1 SGHDT and CDR2 YYEEEE.

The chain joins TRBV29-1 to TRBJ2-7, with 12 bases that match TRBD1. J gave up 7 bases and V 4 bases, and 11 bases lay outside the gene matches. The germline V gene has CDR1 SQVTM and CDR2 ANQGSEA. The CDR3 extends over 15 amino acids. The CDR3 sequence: CSVVLWDRGLREQYF. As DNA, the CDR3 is TGCAGCGTTGTCTTGTGGGACAGGGGGCTTCGGGAGCAGTACTTC.